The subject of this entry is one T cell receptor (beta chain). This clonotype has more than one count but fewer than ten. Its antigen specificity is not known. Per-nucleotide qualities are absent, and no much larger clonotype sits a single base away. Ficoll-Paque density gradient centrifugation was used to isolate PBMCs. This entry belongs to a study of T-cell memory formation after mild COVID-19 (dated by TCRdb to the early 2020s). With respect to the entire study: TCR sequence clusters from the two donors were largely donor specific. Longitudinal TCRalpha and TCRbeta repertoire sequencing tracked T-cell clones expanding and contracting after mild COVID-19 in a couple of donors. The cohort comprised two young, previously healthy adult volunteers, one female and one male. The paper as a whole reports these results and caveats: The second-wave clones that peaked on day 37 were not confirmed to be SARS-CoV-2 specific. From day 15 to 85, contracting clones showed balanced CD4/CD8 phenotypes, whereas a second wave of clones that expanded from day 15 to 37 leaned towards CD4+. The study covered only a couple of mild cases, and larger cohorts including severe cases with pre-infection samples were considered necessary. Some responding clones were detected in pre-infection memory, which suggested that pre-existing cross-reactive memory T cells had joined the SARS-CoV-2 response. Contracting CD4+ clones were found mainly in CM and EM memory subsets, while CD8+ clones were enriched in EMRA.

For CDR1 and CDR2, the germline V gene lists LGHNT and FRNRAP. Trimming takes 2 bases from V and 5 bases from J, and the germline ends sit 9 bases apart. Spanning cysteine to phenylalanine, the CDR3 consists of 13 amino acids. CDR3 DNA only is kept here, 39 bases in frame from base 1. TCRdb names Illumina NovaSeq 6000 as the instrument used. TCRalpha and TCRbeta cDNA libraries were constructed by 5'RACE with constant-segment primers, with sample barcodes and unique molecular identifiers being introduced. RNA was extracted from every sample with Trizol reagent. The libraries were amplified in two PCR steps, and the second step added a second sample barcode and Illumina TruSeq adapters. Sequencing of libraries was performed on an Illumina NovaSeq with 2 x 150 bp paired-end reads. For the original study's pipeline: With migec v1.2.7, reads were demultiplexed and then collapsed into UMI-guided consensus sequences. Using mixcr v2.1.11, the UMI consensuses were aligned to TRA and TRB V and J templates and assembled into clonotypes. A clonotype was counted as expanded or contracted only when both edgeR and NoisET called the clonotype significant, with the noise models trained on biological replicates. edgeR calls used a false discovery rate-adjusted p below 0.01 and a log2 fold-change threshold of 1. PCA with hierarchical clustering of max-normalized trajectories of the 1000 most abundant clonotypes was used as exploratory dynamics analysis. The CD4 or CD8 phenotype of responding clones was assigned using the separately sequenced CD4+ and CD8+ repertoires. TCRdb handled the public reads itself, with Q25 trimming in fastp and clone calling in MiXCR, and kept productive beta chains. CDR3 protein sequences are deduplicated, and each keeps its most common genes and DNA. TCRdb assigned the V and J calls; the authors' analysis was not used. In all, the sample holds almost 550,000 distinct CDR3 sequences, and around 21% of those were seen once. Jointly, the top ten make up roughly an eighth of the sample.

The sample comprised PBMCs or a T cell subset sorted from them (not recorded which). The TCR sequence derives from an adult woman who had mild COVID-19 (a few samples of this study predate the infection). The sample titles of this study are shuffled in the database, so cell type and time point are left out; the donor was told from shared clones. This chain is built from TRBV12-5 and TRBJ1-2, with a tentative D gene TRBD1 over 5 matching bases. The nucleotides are TGTGCTAGTGGTTTGACAGGCATTTATGGCTACACCTTC. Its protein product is CASGLTGIYGYTF.